Listed below are T cell receptor beta chains from one sample, sequenced in a study of shared T cell receptors in the human thymus. Clones were read by immunoSEQ multiplex PCR, and TCRdb kept only the in-frame ones, dropping some. The sample has over 650,000 clones; 80% to 90% are singletons. These data are also associated with another study on human thymus T cells.

The specimen sequenced was thymocytes. The source of these receptors is a boy in the first two years of life with a congenital heart defect. Both conserved end residues are part of each CDR3. D genes are given only for firm matches. Rows give clone size only sometimes, using once, few, many, or a class for an expanded clone.

clone size	D gene	J gene	V gene	CDR3 protein	CDR3 DNA
-	TRBD1	TRBJ2-7	TRBV30	CAWSVTTGTGTYEQYF	TGTGCCTGGAGCGTCACGACCGGGACAGGGACCTACGAGCAGTACTTC
-	TRBD1	TRBJ1-2	TRBV7-6	CASSPWEQGGGYTF	TGTGCCAGCAGCCCATGGGAACAGGGGGGCGGCTACACCTTC
-	TRBD2	TRBJ2-5	TRBV4-3	CASSPGTNQETQYF	TGCGCCAGCAGCCCCGGGACTAACCAAGAGACCCAGTACTTC
-	-	TRBJ1-3	TRBV4-1	CASSQEVVSGNTIYF	TGCGCCAGCAGCCAAGAGGTAGTCTCTGGAAACACCATATATTTT
-	TRBD2	TRBJ2-3	TRBV7-2	CASSFGREGLRTDTQYF	TGTGCCAGCAGCTTTGGGCGGGAGGGCCTTAGGACAGATACGCAGTATTTT
-	TRBD1	TRBJ2-7	TRBV11-2	CASSGIQGAYEQYF	TGTGCCAGCAGCGGGATACAGGGGGCCTACGAGCAGTACTTC
-	-	TRBJ2-1	TRBV7-6	CASSLGMGAGNEQFF	TGTGCCAGCAGCTTAGGTATGGGGGCAGGGAATGAGCAGTTCTTC
-	-	TRBJ1-2	TRBV4-2	CASSQDPKTGDGYTF	TGTGCCAGCAGCCAAGACCCCAAGACAGGAGATGGCTACACCTTC
-	-	TRBJ2-1	TRBV29-1	CSVDRFPRAGNEQFF	TGCAGCGTTGATCGTTTCCCCAGGGCCGGCAATGAGCAGTTCTTC
-	TRBD2	TRBJ2-7	TRBV15	CATSRGSVGVQRGALQNF	TGTGCCACCAGCAGAGGATCTGTTGGGGTGCAGCGGGGGGCCCTTCAAAACTTC
-	TRBD1	TRBJ2-2	TRBV7-3	CASSIQQGPNNTGELFF	TGTGCCAGCAGCATCCAACAGGGGCCGAATAACACCGGGGAGCTGTTTTTT
-	-	TRBJ2-7	TRBV10-1	CARTWAEYEQYF	TGCGCCAGAACGTGGGCTGAATACGAGCAGTACTTC
once	TRBD2	TRBJ2-1	TRBV29-1	CSVVYPRSGLVKKSYNEQFF	TGCAGCGTTGTGTATCCCCGTTCGGGACTAGTCAAGAAGTCCTACAATGAGCAGTTCTTC
-	TRBD1	TRBJ1-1	TRBV11-3	CASSTRDSEAFF	TGTGCCAGCAGCACCCGGGACAGCGAAGCTTTCTTT
-	TRBD2	TRBJ2-5	TRBV10-2	CASRGKAGGPGETQYF	TGCGCCAGCAGGGGCAAAGCGGGAGGGCCCGGAGAGACCCAGTACTTC
-	TRBD2	TRBJ2-3	TRBV4-3	CASSQDRGLAGVKRDTQYF	TGCGCCAGCAGCCAAGATAGGGGCCTAGCGGGGGTTAAAAGGGATACGCAGTATTTT
once	TRBD1	TRBJ2-3	TRBV11-2	CASSRLQGWAVLSTDTQYF	TGTGCCAGCAGCCGCCTACAGGGGTGGGCGGTCCTGAGCACAGATACGCAGTATTTT
-	TRBD1	TRBJ2-2	TRBV6-6	CASRLQGARNTGELFF	TGTGCCAGCAGACTACAGGGGGCCCGGAACACCGGGGAGCTGTTTTTT
-	TRBD1	TRBJ1-4	TRBV4-3	CASSQDRTGGVAEKLFF	TGCGCCAGCAGCCAAGATCGGACAGGAGGGGTAGCGGAAAAACTGTTTTTT
few	-	TRBJ2-1	TRBV4-2	CASSLQGGRNEQFF	TGTGCCAGCAGCCTCCAGGGGGGAAGGAATGAGCAGTTCTTC
-	TRBD1	TRBJ1-1	TRBV5-6	CASSMNRGRFTEAFF	TGTGCCAGCAGCATGAACAGGGGCAGGTTCACTGAAGCTTTCTTT
-	-	TRBJ1-1	TRBV6-1	CASIEDQNTEAFF	TGTGCCAGCATCGAGGATCAGAACACTGAAGCTTTCTTT
-	TRBD1	TRBJ1-4	TRBV4-1	CASSQAGTANEKLFF	TGCGCCAGCAGCCAAGCGGGGACAGCTAATGAAAAACTGTTTTTT
-	-	TRBJ2-7	TRBV5-1	CASSLATESSYEQYF	TGCGCCAGCAGCTTGGCTACAGAGAGCTCCTACGAGCAGTACTTC
-	TRBD2	TRBJ2-1	TRBV4-2	CASSQEMVTSGVGQFF	TGTGCCAGCAGCCAAGAGATGGTGACTAGCGGGGTTGGGCAGTTCTTC
-	TRBD2	TRBJ2-7	TRBV27	CASSRAGGSYEQYF	TGTGCCAGCAGTCGCGCGGGGGGTTCCTACGAGCAGTACTTC
-	TRBD1	TRBJ1-1	TRBV7-2	CASSQQGARAFF	TGTGCCAGCAGCCAGCAGGGGGCGAGAGCTTTCTTT
-	TRBD1	TRBJ2-5	TRBV25-1	CASSSTVQGAQETQYF	TGTGCCAGCAGTTCGACGGTACAGGGGGCTCAAGAGACCCAGTACTTC
once	-	TRBJ1-5	TRBV7-2	CASSPPGQRLPQPQHF	TGTGCCAGCAGCCCTCCGGGACAACGTCTGCCTCAGCCCCAGCATTTT
-	TRBD2	TRBJ2-7	TRBV19	CASSIGAGGPHYEQYF	TGTGCCAGTAGTATTGGAGCGGGAGGGCCCCACTACGAGCAGTACTTC
-	TRBD1	TRBJ1-5	TRBV5-6	CASSLANEVDRGGNQPQHF	TGTGCCAGCAGCTTGGCAAATGAAGTCGACAGGGGAGGCAATCAGCCCCAGCATTTT
-	-	TRBJ2-7	TRBV27	CASSPLYEQYF	TGTGCCAGCAGCCCCCTCTACGAGCAGTACTTC
-	-	TRBJ1-1	TRBV21-1	CASSSQGRNTEAFF	TGTGCCAGCAGCTCCCAGGGTCGGAACACTGAAGCTTTCTTT
-	-	TRBJ1-1	TRBV6-6	CASSYLSPPGSTEAFF	TGTGCCAGCAGTTACCTCAGCCCCCCGGGTAGCACTGAAGCTTTCTTT
few	-	TRBJ2-1	TRBV14	CASSQGTGFLYNEQFF	TGTGCCAGCAGCCAAGGTACAGGGTTTCTCTACAATGAGCAGTTCTTC
-	TRBD1	TRBJ2-2	TRBV29-1	CSVQDRGKGGELFF	TGCAGCGTTCAAGACAGGGGAAAGGGGGGGGAGCTGTTTTTT
-	-	TRBJ1-1	TRBV15	CATVGGYSTEAFF	TGTGCCACCGTAGGAGGTTATAGCACTGAAGCTTTCTTT
-	-	TRBJ1-2	TRBV27	CASRTGRDGYTF	TGTGCCAGTCGCACAGGGAGGGATGGCTACACCTTC
-	TRBD1	TRBJ2-1	TRBV7-2	CATQPGQGTDEQFF	TGTGCCACTCAACCGGGACAGGGGACGGATGAGCAGTTCTTC
-	-	TRBJ2-2	TRBV6-5	CASSSNSPNTGELFF	TGTGCCAGCAGTTCCAACTCCCCTAACACCGGGGAGCTGTTTTTT
-	-	TRBJ2-7	TRBV5-1	CASRRGYEQYF	TGCGCCAGCAGGCGGGGCTACGAGCAGTACTTC
-	-	TRBJ2-2	TRBV19	CASSTHRNTGELFF	TGTGCCAGTAGTACCCACAGGAACACCGGGGAGCTGTTTTTT
-	-	TRBJ2-1	TRBV4-3	CASSQGFRDEQFF	TGCGCCAGCAGCCAAGGGTTTAGAGATGAGCAGTTCTTC
-	TRBD1	TRBJ1-5	TRBV28	CASSPGQEGNQPQHF	TGTGCCAGCAGCCCCGGACAGGAAGGAAATCAGCCCCAGCATTTT